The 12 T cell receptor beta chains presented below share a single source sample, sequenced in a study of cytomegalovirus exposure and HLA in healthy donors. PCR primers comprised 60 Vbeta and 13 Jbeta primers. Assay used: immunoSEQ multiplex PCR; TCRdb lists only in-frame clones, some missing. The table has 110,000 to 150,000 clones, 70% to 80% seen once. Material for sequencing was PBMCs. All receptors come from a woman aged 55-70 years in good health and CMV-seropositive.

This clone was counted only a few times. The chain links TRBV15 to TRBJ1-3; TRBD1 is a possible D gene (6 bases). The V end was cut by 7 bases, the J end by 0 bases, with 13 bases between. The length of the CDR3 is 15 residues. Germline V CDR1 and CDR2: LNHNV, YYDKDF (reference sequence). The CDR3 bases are TGTGCCACCACGACAGGACTCTACTCTGGAAACACCATATATTTT. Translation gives CATTTGLYSGNTIYF.

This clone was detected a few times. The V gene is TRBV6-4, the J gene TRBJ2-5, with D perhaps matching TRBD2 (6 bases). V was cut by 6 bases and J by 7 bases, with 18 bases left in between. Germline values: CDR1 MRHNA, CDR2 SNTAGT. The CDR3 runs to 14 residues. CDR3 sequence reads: CASRMRPGAGTQYF. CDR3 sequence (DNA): TGTGCCAGCAGGATGAGGCCGGGAGCGGGGACCCAGTACTTC.

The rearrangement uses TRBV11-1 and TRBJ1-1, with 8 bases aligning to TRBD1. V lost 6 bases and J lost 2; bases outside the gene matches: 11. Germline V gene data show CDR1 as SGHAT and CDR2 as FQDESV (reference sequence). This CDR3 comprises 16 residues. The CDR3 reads CASRGTGGTTNTEAFF. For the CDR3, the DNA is TGTGCCAGCAGGGGAACAGGGGGGACGACCAACACTGAAGCTTTCTTT.

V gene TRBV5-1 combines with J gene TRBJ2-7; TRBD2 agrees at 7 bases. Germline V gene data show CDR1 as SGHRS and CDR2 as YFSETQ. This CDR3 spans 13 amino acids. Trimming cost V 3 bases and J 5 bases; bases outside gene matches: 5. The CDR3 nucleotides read TGCGCCAGCAGCTGGGGGGGGAGTAACGAGCAGTACTTC. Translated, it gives CASSWGGSNEQYF.

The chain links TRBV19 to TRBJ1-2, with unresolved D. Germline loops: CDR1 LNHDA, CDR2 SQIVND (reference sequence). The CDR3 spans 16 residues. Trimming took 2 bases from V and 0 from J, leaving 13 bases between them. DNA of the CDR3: TGTGCCAGTAGTATAATGGCAGGCGCGCCTAACTATGGCTACACCTTC. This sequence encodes CASSIMAGAPNYGYTF.

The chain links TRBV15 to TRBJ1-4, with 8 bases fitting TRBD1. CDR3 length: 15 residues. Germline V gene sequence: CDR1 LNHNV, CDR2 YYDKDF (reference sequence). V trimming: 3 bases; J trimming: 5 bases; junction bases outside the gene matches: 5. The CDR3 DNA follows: TGTGCCACCAGCAGGGCGGACAGGGAAAATGAAAAACTGTTTTTT. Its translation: CATSRADRENEKLFF.

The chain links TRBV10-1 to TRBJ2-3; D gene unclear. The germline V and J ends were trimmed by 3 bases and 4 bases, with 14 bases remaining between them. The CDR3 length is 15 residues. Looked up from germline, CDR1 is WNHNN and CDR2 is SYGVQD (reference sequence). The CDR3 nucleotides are TGCGCCAGCAGTGACCCGAGTTCACCCCCAGATACGCAGTATTTT. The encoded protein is CASSDPSSPPDTQYF.

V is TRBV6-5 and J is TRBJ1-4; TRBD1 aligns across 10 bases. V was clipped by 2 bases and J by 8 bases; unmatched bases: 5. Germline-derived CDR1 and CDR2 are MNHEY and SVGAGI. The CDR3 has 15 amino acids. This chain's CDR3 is CASSYGDRGGEKLFF. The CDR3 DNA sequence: TGTGCCAGCAGTTACGGGGACAGGGGAGGCGAAAAACTGTTTTTT.

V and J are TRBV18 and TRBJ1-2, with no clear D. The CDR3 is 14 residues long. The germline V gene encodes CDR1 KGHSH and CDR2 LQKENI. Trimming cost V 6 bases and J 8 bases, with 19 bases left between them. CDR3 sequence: CASSPGGRLKGYTF. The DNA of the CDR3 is TGTGCCAGCTCCCCCGGCGGCCGCTTAAAAGGCTACACCTTC.

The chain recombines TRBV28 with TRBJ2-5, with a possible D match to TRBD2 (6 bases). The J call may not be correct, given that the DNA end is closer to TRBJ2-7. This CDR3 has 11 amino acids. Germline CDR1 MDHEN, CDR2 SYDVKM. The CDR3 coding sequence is TGTGCTGGGGGGAGACTAAACGAGCAGTACTTC. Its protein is CAGGRLNEQYF.

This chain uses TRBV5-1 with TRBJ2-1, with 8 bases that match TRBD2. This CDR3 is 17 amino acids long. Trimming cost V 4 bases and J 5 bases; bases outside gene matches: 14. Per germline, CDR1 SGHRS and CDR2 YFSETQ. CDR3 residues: CASSLSGGTMSHNEQFF. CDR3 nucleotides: TGCGCCAGCAGCCTCTCGGGGGGGACTATGAGCCACAATGAGCAGTTCTTC. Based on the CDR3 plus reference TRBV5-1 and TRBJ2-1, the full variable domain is KAGVTQTPRYLIKTRGQQVTLSCSPISGHRSVSWYQQTPGQGLQFLFEYFSETQRNKGNFPGRFSGRQFSNSRSEMNVSTLELGDSALYLCASSLSGGTMSHNEQFFGPGTRLTVL.

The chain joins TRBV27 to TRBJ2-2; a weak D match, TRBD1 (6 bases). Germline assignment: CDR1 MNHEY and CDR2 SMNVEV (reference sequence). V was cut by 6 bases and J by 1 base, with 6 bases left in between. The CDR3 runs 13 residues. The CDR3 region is CASRGQNTGELFF. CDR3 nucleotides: TGTGCCAGCAGGGGACAGAACACCGGGGAGCTGTTTTTT.